The rows below give T cell receptor beta chains drawn from one sample of a study of blood T cell repertoires in COVID-19. Assay: immunoSEQ multiplex PCR; the TCRdb copy retains only in-frame clones and omits some. The table includes 230,000 or so clones, nearly 90% detected once. The source material was peripheral blood. The source is a woman aged 40-49 years who had recovered from COVID-19. The CDR3 runs from the conserved cysteine through the conserved F or W. The D gene is left open where the match is weak. The size of a clone is reported for some rows only, either as once, few or many, or as a class for expanded clones.

J	V	size	D	DNA	CDR3
TRBJ1-6	TRBV30	NA	TRBD1	TGTGCCTGGAGTGTAGTGGCAGTAATGGGACAGGGGGCAGGTAATTCACCCCTCCACTTT	CAWSVVAVMGQGAGNSPLHF
TRBJ1-2	TRBV5-6	NA	TRBD1	TGTGCCAGCAGCCGCCGAGGGACAGGGAACTATGGCTACACCTTC	CASSRRGTGNYGYTF
TRBJ1-1	TRBV5-1	NA	NA	TGCGCCAGCAGCTCTGAACAGGGTCTGAGGGCTTTCTTT	CASSSEQGLRAFF
TRBJ1-1	TRBV10-2	few	NA	TGCGCCAGCAGATCCGGGACACCAGAACGGGGCACTGAAGCTTTCTTT	CASRSGTPERGTEAFF
TRBJ2-3	TRBV9	NA	TRBD1	TGTGCCAGCAGCGTTACCACAGGGGGAGATACGCAGTATTTT	CASSVTTGGDTQYF
TRBJ1-3	TRBV7-2	NA	NA	TGTGCCAGCAGCCGCTATTTCGGAAACACCATATATTTT	CASSRYFGNTIYF
TRBJ1-4	TRBV2	NA	TRBD1	TGTGCCAGCAGTAAACAGGGGGCTGCTAATGAAAAACTGTTTTTT	CASSKQGAANEKLFF
TRBJ1-2	TRBV5-1	NA	NA	TGCGCCAGCAGCTTCGGGCGGGATGCCTATGGCTACACCTTC	CASSFGRDAYGYTF
TRBJ2-4	TRBV5-1	NA	TRBD1	TGCGCCAGCAGCCTGAGACAGGGCTTTGACAAAAACATTCAGTACTTC	CASSLRQGFDKNIQYF
TRBJ2-2	TRBV5-4	few	TRBD2	TGTGCCAGCAGCCCAAGGCGGACTAGCGATAACACCGGGGAGCTGTTTTTT	CASSPRRTSDNTGELFF
TRBJ2-5	TRBV3-1/TRBV3-2	NA	TRBD2	TGTGCCAGCAGCCAACGGGGGGTGGAGACCCAGTACTTC	CASSQRGVETQYF
TRBJ1-1	TRBV24-1	NA	NA	TGTGCCACCAGTGATCCCCCCTCCGCGCCTGAAGCTTTCTTT	CATSDPPSAPEAFF
TRBJ1-5	TRBV2	NA	NA	TGTGCCAGCAGTCCATGGGTAATCCGGGATCAGCCCCAGCATTTT	CASSPWVIRDQPQHF
TRBJ1-6	TRBV11-2	NA	NA	TGTGCCAGCAGCTTAGTTCAATATAATTCACCCCTCCACTTT	CASSLVQYNSPLHF
TRBJ1-3	TRBV12-3/TRBV12-4	NA	NA	TGTGCCAGCAGTTTGGGCAGTGGAAACACCATATATTTT	CASSLGSGNTIYF
TRBJ2-2	TRBV3-1/TRBV3-2	NA	NA	TGTGCCAGCAGCCAAGGGGACGCGGGACCCGGGGAGCTGTTTTTT	CASSQGDAGPGELFF
TRBJ2-1	TRBV6-6	NA	TRBD2	TGTGCCAGCAGGGTAGCGGGGGGGCCCTTTGAGCAGTTCTTC	CASRVAGGPFEQFF
TRBJ2-3	TRBV5-1	NA	TRBD2	TGCGCCAGCAGCCTACTAGCGGGGGACACAGATACGCAGTATTTT	CASSLLAGDTDTQYF
TRBJ1-1	TRBV30	NA	NA	TGTGCCTGGAGTGTCCTGGACAAACGGTACACTGAAGCTTTCTTT	CAWSVLDKRYTEAFF
TRBJ1-2	TRBV27	NA	NA	TGTGCCAGCAGTTTATCATACCACTCGGGCTACACCTTC	CASSLSYHSGYTF
TRBJ2-2	TRBV6-5	NA	NA	TGTGCCAGCAGGAGGGTGGGCGTCAACACCGGGGAGCTGTTTTTT	CASRRVGVNTGELFF
TRBJ2-2	TRBV7-2	NA	TRBD1	TGTGCCAGCAGCCCGGGACAGCTTAACACCGGGGAGCTGTTTTTT	CASSPGQLNTGELFF
TRBJ1-4	TRBV5-1	NA	TRBD1	TGCGCCAGCAGCTTGGTCACAGGGGCGCTTAATGAAAAACTGTTTTTT	CASSLVTGALNEKLFF
TRBJ1-3	TRBV2	few	NA	TGTGCCAGCAGTGAAACCTACTATTCTGGAAACACCATATATTTT	CASSETYYSGNTIYF
TRBJ2-2	TRBV6-6	NA	TRBD2	TGTGCCAGCAGCCGACGACTAGCGGGAGTAGGGTCCGGGGAGCTGTTTTTT	CASSRRLAGVGSGELFF
TRBJ1-5	TRBV18	NA	NA	TGTGCCAGCTCCGAACAGGTTTTCGATCAGCCCCAGCATTTT	CASSEQVFDQPQHF
TRBJ2-5	TRBV18	once	NA	TGTGCCAGCTCATCGGACAGCTCCCACGGGGAGACCCAGTACTTC	CASSSDSSHGETQYF
TRBJ1-3	TRBV12-5	NA	TRBD1	TGTGCTAGTGGGGCTGGGACAGTAGGAAACACCATATATTTT	CASGAGTVGNTIYF
TRBJ2-1	TRBV5-4	few	NA	TGTGCCAGCACCGAGAGCGAGAGGGCCTACAATGAGCAGTTCTTC	CASTESERAYNEQFF
TRBJ2-1	TRBV19	NA	NA	TGTGCCAAGGAGACTCCCCCCTTCGTCAATGAGCAGTTCTTC	CAKETPPFVNEQFF
TRBJ2-3	TRBV7-9	NA	NA	TGTGCCAGCAGCTTAGATACCCGGGACTTTAGCACAGATACGCAGTATTTT	CASSLDTRDFSTDTQYF
TRBJ1-1	TRBV7-3	NA	TRBD1	TGTGCCAGCAGCTCCGGACAGGTCGGGAACACTGAAGCTTTCTTT	CASSSGQVGNTEAFF
TRBJ2-2	TRBV7-2	NA	TRBD2	TGTGCCAGCAGCCAACCCGGGACTAGCGGGACCACCGGGGAGCTGTTTTTT	CASSQPGTSGTTGELFF
TRBJ2-2	TRBV5-1	NA	NA	TGCGCCAGCAGCTTGGGGGGGACATGGAACACCGGGGAGCTGTTTTTT	CASSLGGTWNTGELFF
TRBJ2-5	TRBV28	NA	NA	TGTGCCAGCACGGAGGGCGTGTTACAAGAGACCCAGTACTTC	CASTEGVLQETQYF
TRBJ2-2	TRBV19	NA	TRBD2	TGTGCCAGTAGTAACCAGGGACTAGCGGGAGTGGCCGGGGAGCTGTTTTTT	CASSNQGLAGVAGELFF
TRBJ2-3	TRBV6-2/TRBV6-3	few	TRBD2	TGTGCCAGCAGTTACGAAGCGGGGGGGCCAGATGAAGATACGCAGTATTTT	CASSYEAGGPDEDTQYF
TRBJ1-2	TRBV21-1	NA	NA	TGTGCCAGCAGCATCCCCCACCGGGGGTTTGGCTACACCTTC	CASSIPHRGFGYTF
TRBJ1-2	TRBV3-1/TRBV3-2	once	NA	TGTGCCAGCAGCCAGGGCTACAGTGGCGGCTACACCTTC	CASSQGYSGGYTF
TRBJ2-5	TRBV7-9	NA	TRBD1	TGTGCCAGCAGCAAACCGGGACAGGGCCACCAAGAGACCCAGTACTTC	CASSKPGQGHQETQYF
TRBJ2-1	TRBV7-2	NA	TRBD2	TGTGCCAGCAGCACACAGCGGGGGGCCCTCAATGAGCAGTTCTTC	CASSTQRGALNEQFF
TRBJ2-1	TRBV6-6	NA	NA	TGTGCCAGCAGGCCCCGGGACAATGAGCAGTTCTTC	CASRPRDNEQFF
TRBJ2-5	TRBV11-2	NA	NA	TGTGCCAGCAGCCCGTCCGGAGCACAAGAGACCCAGTACTTC	CASSPSGAQETQYF
TRBJ2-3	TRBV27	NA	NA	TGTGCCAGCAGTTTAAGAGCGGCTGGGGCAGATACGCAGTATTTT	CASSLRAAGADTQYF
TRBJ1-4	TRBV12-3/TRBV12-4	NA	NA	TGTGCCAGCAGTCACGACAGAAATGAAAAACTGTTTTTT	CASSHDRNEKLFF
TRBJ2-2	TRBV7-2	NA	NA	TGTGCCAGCAGCCTAACTAGCTGGGACGGGGAGCTGTTTTTT	CASSLTSWDGELFF
TRBJ1-2	TRBV30	NA	TRBD1	TGTGCCTGGAGTCCAACAGGGGTTGAAGGCTACACCTTC	CAWSPTGVEGYTF
TRBJ2-1	TRBV29-1	NA	NA	TGCAGTGCTACCCCGAGCAATGAGCAGTTCTTC	CSATPSNEQFF
TRBJ2-4	TRBV6-2/TRBV6-3	NA	NA	TGTGCCAGCAGTCATCACACCGCCGCCCACACAATTCAGTACTTC	CASSHHTAAHTIQYF
TRBJ2-7	TRBV9	NA	NA	TGTGCCAGCAGCGTAGGTGCCAGGGGAGCGTCCGAGCAGTACTTC	CASSVGARGASEQYF
TRBJ2-3	TRBV10-3	NA	TRBD1	TGTGCCATCAGTGGGCCCGGGACAGGCACAGATACGCAGTATTTT	CAISGPGTGTDTQYF
TRBJ2-1	TRBV10-1	NA	NA	TGCGCCAGCAGTGAGGGAGGGGTAACCGCGAATGAGCAGTTCTTC	CASSEGGVTANEQFF
TRBJ2-7	TRBV19	few	NA	TGTGCCAGTAGCGCCCAGAACTACGAGCAGTACTTC	CASSAQNYEQYF
TRBJ1-4	TRBV15	NA	NA	TGTGCCACCAGCATTAATCGGGAGAATCCCCTACTGTTTTTT	CATSINRENPLLFF